These 29 T cell receptor beta chains were all obtained from the same sample, sequenced in a study of blood T cells in healthy people across ages. Using a J-beta primer mix together with a sample-barcoded 5' primer, a second PCR was run for 7 to 11 cycles. TCRdb re-analysed the 5' RACE reads in MiXCR, keeping a single row per CDR3 protein. Of fewer than 1,000,000 distinct CDR3 sequences listed, around 50% are singletons. The sample was blood. These receptors were taken from a man older than 75 in good health.

This sequence joins TRBV12-3 or TRBV12-4 and TRBJ2-3; D perhaps matches TRBD2 (6 bases). The CDR3 is 14 amino acids. Trimming pared 2 bases from V and 7 bases from J, leaving 13 bases between. Here the CDR3 reads CASSLQSGGNTQYF. The CDR3 nucleotides are TGTGCCAGCAGTTTACAATCTGGGGGGAATACGCAGTATTTT.

The genes are TRBV28 and TRBJ2-7; perhaps TRBD2 as D (6 bases). The CDR3 spans 14 residues. Germline CDR1 reads MDHEN; CDR2 reads SYDVKM. V shed 2 bases and J shed 5 bases, with 13 bases lying between them. The CDR3 reads CASSLGGVWDEQYF. The CDR3 DNA is TGTGCCAGCAGTTTAGGAGGGGTGTGGGACGAGCAGTACTTC.

The rearrangement links TRBV20-1 to TRBJ2-2; weak D call: TRBD1 (7 bases). Between the trimmed V and J ends, which lost 3 bases and 7 bases, there was a span of 15 bases. The CDR3 runs to 14 residues. Germline V lookup: CDR1 DFQATT, CDR2 SNEGSKA (reference sequence). In nucleotides, the CDR3 is TGCAGTGCTAGTGAGGGGGCGGGATACGGGGAGCTGTTTTTT. Translated, it gives CSASEGAGYGELFF.

This clonotype was recorded a few times. This chain uses TRBV5-1 with TRBJ2-4; a possible D gene is TRBD2 (5 bases). The end of the DNA fits TRBJ2-7 better, so the J call may be wrong. The CDR3 contains 14 residues. Germline V gives CDR1 SGHRS, CDR2 YFSETQ. This CDR3 is CASAFLGGRNEQYF. The CDR3 bases are TGCGCCAGCGCCTTTTTGGGTGGGAGAAACGAGCAGTACTTC.

This clonotype has a handful of counts. The chain employs TRBV12-3 or TRBV12-4 and TRBJ1-2, with D possibly being TRBD1 (5 bases). This CDR3 region has 14 residues. V was trimmed by 5 bases and J by 7 bases, leaving 17 bases between them. As DNA, the CDR3 is TGTGCCAGCAGTATAAAGGGACCTAGGGCTGGCTACACCTTC. Its translation: CASSIKGPRAGYTF.

Here the CDR3 DNA reads TGTGCCAGCAGTGAGGAGGGTGTGCCTGAAAAACTGTTTTTT. Amino acid sequence: CASSEEGVPEKLFF. The J gene is TRBJ1-4, the V gene TRBV2; D is unclear. Between the trimmed V and J ends, which lost 3 bases and 7 bases, there was a span of 12 bases. This CDR3 contains 14 residues. The V gene's germline CDR1 is SNHLY and CDR2 FYNNEI.

This clonotype appeared a few times. V and J are TRBV20-1 and TRBJ2-2, with TRBD1 matching over 9 bases. Per germline, CDR1 DFQATT and CDR2 SNEGSKA (reference sequence). The CDR3 has 16 amino acids. Trimming took 0 bases from V and 1 from J; bases not matched to a gene: 3. This CDR3 is CSARDAGQGNTGELFF. The DNA of the CDR3 is TGCAGTGCTAGAGATGCGGGACAGGGGAACACCGGGGAGCTGTTTTTT.

In its sample, this clonotype was seen a few times. The chain joins TRBV5-1 to TRBJ2-2; 7 nucleotides align to TRBD2. The CDR3 is 16 residues long. CDR1 and CDR2 from the germline V gene are SGHRS and YFSETQ. V was pared by 2 bases and J by 0 bases, with 4 bases of the junction left unmatched. CDR3 DNA: TGCGCCAGCAGCTTCGGGGGGACCTCGAACACCGGGGAGCTGTTTTTT. It translates to CASSFGGTSNTGELFF.

J is TRBJ2-5 and V is TRBV12-3 or TRBV12-4; weak D call: TRBD2 (6 bases). The CDR3 is made up of 14 amino acids. Between the trimmed V and J ends, which lost 3 bases and 4 bases, there was a span of 12 bases. CDR3 nucleotide sequence: TGTGCCAGCAGTTTTGGCGGGAACAGAGAGACCCAGTACTTC. Translation: CASSFGGNRETQYF.

The CDR3 DNA sequence: TGTGCCAGCAGTTTTAGGGGGGACAGCACAGATACGCAGTATTTT. Amino acid sequence: CASSFRGDSTDTQYF. This chain connects TRBV12-3 or TRBV12-4 to TRBJ2-3; perhaps D is TRBD1 or TRBD2 (6 bases each). The germline V and J ends were trimmed by 3 bases and 0 bases, with 10 bases remaining between them. The CDR3 has 15 amino acids.

This clonotype was counted a single time. J is TRBJ2-2 and V is TRBV19; a possible D gene is TRBD1 (6 bases). The V gene's germline CDR1 is LNHDA and CDR2 SQIVND (reference sequence). This CDR3 has 15 residues. Trimming removed 5 bases from V and 1 base from J, with 11 bases in between. CDR3 loop: CASSSQGRNTGELFF. For the CDR3, the DNA is TGTGCCAGTAGTTCCCAGGGGAGGAACACCGGGGAGCTGTTTTTT.

The chain recombines TRBV6-5 with TRBJ2-5; a possible D gene is TRBD2 (5 bases). Germline values: CDR1 MNHEY, CDR2 SVGAGI. The CDR3 is 14 residues long. Trimming took off 2 bases at V and 2 bases at J, with 9 bases between the two ends. The chain's CDR3 is CASSYAGPQETQYF. The CDR3 DNA reads TGTGCCAGCAGTTACGCGGGCCCTCAAGAGACCCAGTACTTC.

The CDR3 here is CSLRAGNTEAFF. The CDR3, as DNA: TGCTCTTTAAGGGCGGGGAACACTGAAGCTTTCTTT. V is TRBV20-1 and J is TRBJ1-1; D not certain. The CDR3 loop spans 12 amino acids. Germline V gene lookup returns CDR1 DFQATT and CDR2 SNEGSKA (reference sequence).

This clonotype was counted many times. The V and J genes are TRBV5-1 and TRBJ2-5, with TRBD2 matching 8 bases. CDR1 is SGHRS and CDR2 is YFSETQ in the germline V gene. This CDR3 region has 15 residues. Trimming at V came to 4 bases and at J to 0 bases, leaving 5 bases not matched to a gene. The CDR3 reads CASSTIAGYQETQYF. The CDR3 DNA reads TGCGCCAGCAGCACAATAGCGGGGTACCAAGAGACCCAGTACTTC.

This chain links TRBV28 with TRBJ2-5, with 8 bases that match TRBD1. V trimming: 6 bases; J trimming: 4 bases; junction bases outside the gene matches: 10. This CDR3 spans 15 amino acids. Per the germline V gene, CDR1 is MDHEN and CDR2 is SYDVKM. This CDR3 is CASSEGRGPAETQYF. The CDR3 DNA is TGTGCCAGCAGCGAAGGCAGGGGGCCAGCAGAGACCCAGTACTTC.

This clonotype was counted between two and nine times. V is TRBV4-2 and J is TRBJ2-5; TRBD1 is a possible D gene (6 bases). The germline V and J ends were trimmed by 0 bases and 2 bases, with 13 bases remaining between them. This CDR3 has 16 amino acids. The germline V gene encodes CDR1 LGHNA and CDR2 YNFKEQ. The CDR3 here is CASSQDPGQPQETQYF. CDR3 sequence (DNA): TGTGCCAGCAGCCAAGATCCCGGACAGCCTCAAGAGACCCAGTACTTC.

A note on this clonotype: At one end the junction does not follow the germline gene, possibly because of a read error. The gene calls are TRBV7-8 and TRBJ1-6; 10 bases are shared with TRBD1. Germline lookup yields CDR1 SGHVS and CDR2 FQNEAQ. CDR3 length: 14 amino acids. In DNA, the CDR3 is TGTGCCAGCAGCTTAGGGACAGGGGGTCCACCCCCCCACTTT. This encodes CASSLGTGGPPPHF. Supplemented by reference TRBV7-8 and TRBJ1-6, the full variable domain reads GAGVSQSPRYKVAKRGQDVALRCDPISGHVSLFWYQQALGQGPEFLTYFQNEAQLDKSGLPSDRFFAERPEGSVSTLKIQRTQQEDSAVYLCASSLGTGGPPPHFGNGTRLTVT.

The chain is built from TRBV4-3 and TRBJ2-1, with D unclear. Trimming removed 0 bases at V and 5 bases at J, with 14 bases between. CDR3 length: 16 amino acids. Germline CDR1 is LGHNA and CDR2 is YSLEER. The CDR3 DNA reads as TGCGCCAGCAGCCAAGATAGAAGTCTTGAACACAATGAGCAGTTCTTC. Protein product: CASSQDRSLEHNEQFF.

The rearrangement uses TRBV12-3 or TRBV12-4 and TRBJ2-1; TRBD2 might be the D (6 bases). This CDR3 has 15 amino acids. The V gene lost 6 bases and the J gene lost 1 base, with 13 bases spanning the gap. CDR3 amino acids: CASRTVSGSYNEQFF. The CDR3 region has the DNA TGTGCCAGCAGAACAGTTAGCGGTTCCTACAATGAGCAGTTCTTC.

This chain links TRBV7-2 with TRBJ2-7; D call uncertain. The J call may be mistaken, given a closer DNA end match to TRBJ2-5. The CDR3 is 14 residues long. The germline gives CDR1 SGHTA, CDR2 FQGNSA. CDR3 sequence reads: CASSFQRAKETQYF. In DNA, the CDR3 is TGTGCCAGCAGCTTTCAAAGAGCCAAAGAGACCCAGTACTTC.

This clonotype was detected only a few times. The rearrangement links TRBV5-1 to TRBJ2-5; D may match TRBD1 or TRBD2 (6 bases each). Trimming cost V 0 bases and J 4 bases, with 16 bases left between them. The CDR3 contains 16 residues. Germline V gives CDR1 SGHRS, CDR2 YFSETQ. The CDR3 is CASSLEPVSGAETQYF. The CDR3, as DNA: TGCGCCAGCAGCTTGGAACCAGTCTCGGGGGCAGAGACCCAGTACTTC.

The rearrangement uses TRBV7-2 and TRBJ2-5; D unclear. V lost 4 bases and J 0 bases, leaving 6 bases between the germline ends. Germline V gene data show CDR1 as SGHTA and CDR2 as FQGNSA. The length of the CDR3 is 13 residues. DNA for the CDR3: TGTGCCAGCAGCTCGAGCAACCAAGAGACCCAGTACTTC. Amino acids: CASSSSNQETQYF.

V is TRBV6-2 or TRBV6-3 and J is TRBJ2-5, with TRBD2 matching over 12 bases. The junction had 4 bases not matched to a gene; V was cut back by 6 bases and J by 2 bases. CDR1 is MNHEY and CDR2 is SVGEGT in the germline V gene. The CDR3 runs to 15 residues. CDR3 coding DNA: TGTGCCAGCAGAGGACTAGCGGGAAGACAAGAGACCCAGTACTTC. Encoded protein: CASRGLAGRQETQYF.

This clonotype turned up a few times. The chain links TRBV30 to TRBJ2-7; D might be TRBD1 or TRBD2, each matching 5 bases. Germline CDR1 is GTSNPN and CDR2 is SVGIG (reference sequence). The CDR3 spans 17 residues. V lost 3 bases and J 0 bases, leaving 21 bases between the germline ends. CDR3 in DNA: TGTGCCTGGAGCCTAAACACCGGGACGACCTACTCCTACGAGCAGTACTTC. Encoded protein: CAWSLNTGTTYSYEQYF.

The rearrangement joins TRBV18 to TRBJ2-3; D possibly corresponds to TRBD1 (5 bases). Germline V CDR1 and CDR2: KGHSH, LQKENI. V shed 1 base and J shed 2 bases, with 7 bases lying between them. The CDR3 consists of 14 residues. The CDR3 is CASSPLGDTDTQYF. Here the CDR3 DNA reads TGTGCCAGCTCACCACTAGGGGACACAGATACGCAGTATTTT.

The chain employs TRBV27 and TRBJ2-1, with 14 bases aligning to TRBD2. Germline assignment: CDR1 MNHEY and CDR2 SMNVEV (reference sequence). The CDR3 sequence is 14 residues long. J was trimmed by 8 bases and V by 8 bases; bases with no gene match: 5. In DNA form, the CDR3 reads TGTGCCAGCGGTATGGGACTAGCGGGAGATGAGCAGTTCTTC. It yields the protein CASGMGLAGDEQFF.

The V call is TRBV28, the J call TRBJ2-7, with 11 bases identical to TRBD2. There are 15 residues in the CDR3. CDR1 is MDHEN and CDR2 is SYDVKM in the germline V gene. Trimming cost V 9 bases and J 5 bases; bases outside gene matches: 12. CDR3 region: CASYPPGLAENEQYF. Here the CDR3 DNA reads TGTGCCAGTTACCCACCGGGACTAGCGGAAAACGAGCAGTACTTC. Combining the CDR3 with reference TRBV28 and TRBJ2-7 gives the whole variable domain DVKVTQSSRYLVKRTGEKVFLECVQDMDHENMFWYRQDPGLGLRLIYFSYDVKMKEKGDIPEGYSVSREKKERFSLILESASTNQTSMYLCASYPPGLAENEQYFGPGTRLTVT.

This chain links TRBV20-1 with TRBJ2-4; perhaps TRBD2 as D (9 bases). Germline CDR1 and CDR2: DFQATT and SNEGSKA (reference sequence). With 2 bases removed from V and 2 bases from J, the gap between germline ends came to 16 bases. This CDR3 is built from 16 residues. CDR3 bases: TGCAGTGCTAGACAGGGGGCGGGAGGGACCAAAAACATTCAGTACTTC. This encodes CSARQGAGGTKNIQYF.

V gene TRBV29-1 combines with J gene TRBJ2-7; tentatively, D is TRBD2 (6 bases). The end of the DNA is better explained by TRBJ2-5, so the J call may be wrong. This CDR3 spans 13 amino acids. Looked up from germline, CDR1 is SQVTM and CDR2 is ANQGSEA. The CDR3 bases are TGCAGCGTTGATGCGGCGGGGCTAGAGACCCAGTACTTC. Protein product: CSVDAAGLETQYF.